The clone carrying this TCR beta chain was picked up a small number of times. Losses at the gene ends were 0 bases for V and 7 bases for J; bases not matched to a gene: 10. Germline V gives CDR1 LGHNA, CDR2 YSLEER. This CDR3 comprises 17 residues. Under the authors' procedure: Counts of nucleated cells, estimated from reference gene primer amplification, were obtained. Measured with immunoSEQ multiplex PCR; TCRdb has only the in-frame clones, and not every one. The D gene and trimming were derived from the DNA, and the V and J assignments and clone size from that table. The data contain around 300,000 clones, around four fifths of them singletons. The sample originates from a study of blood T cell repertoires in COVID-19. Background on the study: There were acute and convalescent COVID-19 samples, and they came from the United States, Italy and Spain. From T cells, B-cell-depleted T cells, or PBMCs came the material, which was cDNA or gDNA.

Sequenced input: peripheral blood. The clonotype was recovered from a man aged 30 to 45 with active or convalescent COVID-19. The V and J genes are TRBV4-3 and TRBJ2-2; 8 bases fit TRBD2. The CDR3 loop is CASSQDSGDNTGGELFF. The CDR3 DNA reads as TGCGCCAGCAGCCAAGATAGCGGGGACAACACCGGCGGGGAGCTGTTTTTT.